This TCR beta chain comes out of a study of early T cells in non-severe SARS-CoV-2 infection. Study context: Chains were unpaired, as sequencing was done on bulk RNA from unsorted whole blood. Study-level results: The matching step, a VDJdb search, favored anti-spike CD8 responses and missed private and CD4 specificities.

In the library, individual cDNA molecules carried attached unique molecular identifiers. TCRdb recomputed calls from the 5' RACE reads with MiXCR, one row per CDR3 protein. The table lists 51,000 or so distinct CDR3 sequences, approximately 10% of them singletons. CDR3 length: 15 residues. J gave up 1 base and V 4 bases, and 6 bases lay outside the gene matches. CDR1 and CDR2 from the germline V gene are WNHNN and SYGVQD (reference sequence). As for this clonotype: The antigen is unknown.

The rearrangement uses TRBV10-1 and TRBJ2-5; 7 bases fit TRBD1. Sequenced sample: whole blood. This receptor was identified in an adult who was a healthcare worker with PCR-confirmed SARS-CoV-2 infection or an uninfected control (not recorded which). The CDR3 protein is CASSASTGPQETQYF. Written as DNA, the CDR3 is TGCGCCAGCAGTGCATCGACAGGGCCCCAAGAGACCCAGTACTTC.